One and the same sample provided the 8 T cell receptor beta chains below, sequenced in a study of CD8+ T cells in alopecia areata. Extraction and reverse transcription of RNA yielded cDNA as the sequencing template. Sequencing was performed with immunoSEQ multiplex PCR; in TCRdb, only in-frame clones are kept and a portion is missing. The sample shows around 110,000 clones, none of them appearing just once. The specimen sequenced was lesional skin. These receptors were taken from a C3H/HeJ mouse with alopecia areata. For the strain, the MHC haplotype given is H2-k.

Details on this clone: Here the gene names and germline are mouse. The read is 4 residues too short to cover the CDR3 end, so that end is filled in from the germline J gene. The chain couples TRBV13-3 to TRBJ1-2; TRBD1 matches at 10 bases. There are 15 residues in the CDR3. Germline lookup yields CDR1 NNHDY and CDR2 SYVADS. The DNA read from the CDR3 is TGTGCCAGCAGTGATTGGGGACAGGGGATTGAC. Its translation: CASSDWGQGID. The entire CDR3 protein reads CASSDWGQGIDDYTF.

A note on this clone: The gene symbols are mouse symbols. With the read ending 4 residues before the CDR3 end, the germline J gene is used to fill in that end. The sample contains more than one DNA sequence encoding this CDR3. The chain joins TRBV13-3 to TRBJ2-3; TRBD2 aligns across 9 bases. J was trimmed by 0 bases and V by 0 bases; bases with no gene match: 5. CDR3 length: 17 residues. From germline, CDR1 is NNHDY and CDR2 SYVADS. CDR3 DNA (partial): TGTGCCAGCAGTGATGCCACTGGGGGGTCTAGTGCAGAA. Protein sequence: CASSDATGGSSAE. The full CDR3 protein reads CASSDATGGSSAETLYF.

This clone was recorded a few times. Each gene name is a mouse one. The CDR3 loop reads CASSRGRDRANSDYTF. CDR3 DNA, as far as it was read: TGTGCTAGCAGTAGAGGTCGGGACAGGGCTAACTCC. V usage is TRBV17 and J usage is TRBJ1-2, with 9 bases matching TRBD1. The CDR3 end is not reached by the read, which stops 4 residues before it; the germline J gene fills it in. The CDR3 loop spans 16 amino acids. V lost 1 base and J lost 2; bases outside the gene matches: 5. Germline loops: CDR1 MNHDT, CDR2 YYDKIL.

As for this clone: Mouse names are used for the genes. The read ends 4 residues shy of where the CDR3 ends; the end is completed using the germline J gene. The rearrangement links TRBV5 to TRBJ2-3; D remains unclear. Germline V gives CDR1 LGHNA, CDR2 YNLKQL (reference sequence). The length of the CDR3 is 12 residues. The germline V and J ends were trimmed by 3 bases and 4 bases, with 5 bases remaining between them. The CDR3 reads CASSHTPETLYF. The part of the CDR3 DNA that was read is TGTGCCAGCAGCCACACACCAGAA.

Of note for this clone: Mouse gene names apply. The read comes to an end 4 residues before the CDR3 does, leaving the germline J gene to fill in the end. V is TRBV13-3 and J is TRBJ1-4, with TRBD1 matching 9 bases. V dropped 8 bases and J dropped 3; count of bases not matched to a gene: 5. Germline V gives CDR1 NNHDY, CDR2 SYVADS. This CDR3 has 14 amino acids. The CDR3 loop is CARPGQGTNERLFF. The sequenced CDR3 bases are TGTGCCAGACCGGGACAGGGAACCAACGAA.

This clone was seen more than once but under ten times. Gene names and germline match the mouse. With the read ending 4 residues before the CDR3 end, the germline J gene is used to fill in that end. The genes are TRBV31 and TRBJ2-2; tentatively, D is TRBD1 (6 bases). The CDR3 length is 15 residues. V was trimmed by 0 bases and J by 3 bases, leaving 11 bases between them. The germline V gene encodes CDR1 GKSSPN and CDR2 SITVG. CDR3 DNA (partial): TGTGCCTGGAGTCTCTTGTCAGGGGACACCGGG. Its protein is CAWSLLSGDTG. The whole CDR3 is CAWSLLSGDTGQLYF.

Remarks on this clone: Mouse gene names apply. The DNA ends 4 residues before the CDR3 does, and the rest of the CDR3 is filled in from the germline J gene. The chain couples TRBV14 to TRBJ2-7; 7 positions agree with TRBD2. The V gene's germline CDR1 is SGHDT and CDR2 FRDEAV. V lost 5 bases to trimming and J lost 2 bases; unmatched junction nucleotides: 4. This CDR3 is built from 13 residues. This CDR3 reads CASSRGGTYEQYF. CDR3 bases read: TGTGCCAGCAGCCGGGGGGGGACCTAT.

This clone has just a few counts. Gene names are the mouse ones. The sequence runs out 4 residues before the end of the CDR3; the remainder is reconstructed from the germline J gene. This rearrangement joins TRBV1 to TRBJ1-4, with D possibly being TRBD1 (5 bases). Between the trimmed V and J ends, which lost 0 bases and 2 bases, there was a span of 10 bases. The CDR3 consists of 16 residues. Germline V gene lookup returns CDR1 NSQYPW and CDR2 LRSPGD (reference sequence). This CDR3 is CTCSADQDKSNERLFF. The CDR3 DNA, read in part, is TGCACCTGCAGTGCAGATCAGGACAAATCCAACGAA.